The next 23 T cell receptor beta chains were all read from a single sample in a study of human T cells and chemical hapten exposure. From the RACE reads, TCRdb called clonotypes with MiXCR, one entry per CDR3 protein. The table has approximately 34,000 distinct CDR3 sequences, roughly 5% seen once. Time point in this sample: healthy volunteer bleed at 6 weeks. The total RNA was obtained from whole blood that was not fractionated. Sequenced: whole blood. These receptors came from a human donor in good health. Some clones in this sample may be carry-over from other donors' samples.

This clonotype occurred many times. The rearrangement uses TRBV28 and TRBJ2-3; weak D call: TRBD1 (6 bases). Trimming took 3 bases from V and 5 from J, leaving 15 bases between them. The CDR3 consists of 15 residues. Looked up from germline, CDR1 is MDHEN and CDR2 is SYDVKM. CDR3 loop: CASSLNRVGGDTQYF. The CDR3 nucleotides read TGTGCCAGCAGTTTGAACAGGGTAGGGGGAGATACGCAGTATTTT.

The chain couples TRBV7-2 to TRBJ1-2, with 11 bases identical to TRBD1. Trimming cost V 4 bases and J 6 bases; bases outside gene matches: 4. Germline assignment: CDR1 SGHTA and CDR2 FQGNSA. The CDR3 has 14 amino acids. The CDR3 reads CASSYGQGADGYTF. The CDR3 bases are TGTGCCAGCAGCTATGGACAGGGGGCGGATGGCTACACCTTC.

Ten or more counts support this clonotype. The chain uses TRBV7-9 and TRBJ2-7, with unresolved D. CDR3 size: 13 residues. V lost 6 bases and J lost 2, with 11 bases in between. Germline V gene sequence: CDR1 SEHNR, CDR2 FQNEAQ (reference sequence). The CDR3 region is CASSSAGPYEQYF. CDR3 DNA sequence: TGTGCCAGCAGTTCCGCAGGTCCCTACGAGCAGTACTTC. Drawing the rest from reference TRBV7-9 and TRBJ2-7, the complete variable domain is DTGVSQNPRHKITKRGQNVTFRCDPISEHNRLYWYRQTLGQGPEFLTYFQNEAQLEKSRLLSDRFSAERPKGSFSTLEIQRTEQGDSAMYLCASSSAGPYEQYFGPGTRLTVT.

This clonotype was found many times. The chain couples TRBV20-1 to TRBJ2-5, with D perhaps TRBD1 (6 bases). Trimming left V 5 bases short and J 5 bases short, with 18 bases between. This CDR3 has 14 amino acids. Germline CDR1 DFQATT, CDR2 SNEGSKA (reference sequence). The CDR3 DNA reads TGCAGTGCTCCCGACAGGTCTGGGAGCGAGACCCAGTACTTC. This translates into CSAPDRSGSETQYF.

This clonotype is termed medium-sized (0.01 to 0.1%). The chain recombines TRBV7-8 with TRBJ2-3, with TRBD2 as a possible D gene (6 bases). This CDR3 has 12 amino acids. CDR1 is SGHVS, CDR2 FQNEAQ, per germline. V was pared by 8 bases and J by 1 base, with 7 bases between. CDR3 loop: CASWEGTDTQYF. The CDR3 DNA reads TGTGCCAGCTGGGAGGGCACAGATACGCAGTATTTT.

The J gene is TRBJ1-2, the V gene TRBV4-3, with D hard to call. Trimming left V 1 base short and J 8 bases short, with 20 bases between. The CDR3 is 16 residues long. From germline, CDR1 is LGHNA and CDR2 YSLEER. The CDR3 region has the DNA TGCGCCAGCAGCCAAGTATTTTCGGGATACGCCTTGGGCTACACCTTC. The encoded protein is CASSQVFSGYALGYTF.

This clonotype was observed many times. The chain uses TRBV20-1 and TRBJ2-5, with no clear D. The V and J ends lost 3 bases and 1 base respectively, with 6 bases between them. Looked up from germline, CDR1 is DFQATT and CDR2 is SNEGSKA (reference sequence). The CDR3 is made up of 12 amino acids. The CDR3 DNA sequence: TGCAGTGCTAGCCGCTTCCAAGAGACCCAGTACTTC. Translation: CSASRFQETQYF.

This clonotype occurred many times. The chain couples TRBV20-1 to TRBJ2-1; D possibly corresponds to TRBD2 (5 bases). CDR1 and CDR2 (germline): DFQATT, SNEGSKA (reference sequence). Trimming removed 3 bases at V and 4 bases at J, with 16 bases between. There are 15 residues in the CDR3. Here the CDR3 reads CSARDTGIQYNEQFF. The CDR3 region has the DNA TGCAGTGCTAGGGATACGGGGATCCAATACAATGAGCAGTTCTTC.

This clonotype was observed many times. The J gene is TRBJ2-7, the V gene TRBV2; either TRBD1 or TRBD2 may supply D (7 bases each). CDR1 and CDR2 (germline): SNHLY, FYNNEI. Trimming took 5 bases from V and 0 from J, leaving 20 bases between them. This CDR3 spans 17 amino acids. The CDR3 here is CASSRRTGPGGSYEQYF. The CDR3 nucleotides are TGTGCCAGCAGTCGACGGACAGGTCCGGGGGGCTCCTACGAGCAGTACTTC.

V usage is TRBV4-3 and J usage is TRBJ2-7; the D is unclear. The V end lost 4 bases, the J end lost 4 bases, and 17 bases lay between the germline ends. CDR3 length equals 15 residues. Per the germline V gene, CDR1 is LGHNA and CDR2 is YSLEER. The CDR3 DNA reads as TGCGCCAGCAGCCCCTTACCCCAAAGTGGGTACGAGCAGTACTTC. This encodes CASSPLPQSGYEQYF.

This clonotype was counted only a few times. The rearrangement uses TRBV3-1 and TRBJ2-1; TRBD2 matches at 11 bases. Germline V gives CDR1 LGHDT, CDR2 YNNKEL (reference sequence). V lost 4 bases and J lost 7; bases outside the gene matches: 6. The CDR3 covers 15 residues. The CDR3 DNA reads TGTGCCAGCAGCCTCCTAGCGGGGGGCTGGAATGAGCAGTTCTTC. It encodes CASSLLAGGWNEQFF.

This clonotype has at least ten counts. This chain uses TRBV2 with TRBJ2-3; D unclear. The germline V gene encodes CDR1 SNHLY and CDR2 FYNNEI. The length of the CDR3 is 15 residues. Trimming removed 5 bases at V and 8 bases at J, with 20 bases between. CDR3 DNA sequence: TGTGCCAGCAGTCGAAGCGATCCGAACCCGAGTACGCAGTATTTT. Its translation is CASSRSDPNPSTQYF.

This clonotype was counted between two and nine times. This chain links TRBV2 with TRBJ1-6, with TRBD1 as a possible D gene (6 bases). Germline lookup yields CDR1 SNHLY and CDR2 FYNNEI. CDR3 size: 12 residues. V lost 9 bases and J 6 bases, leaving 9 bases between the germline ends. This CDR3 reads CARQGANSPLHF. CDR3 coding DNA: TGTGCCAGACAGGGAGCTAATTCACCCCTCCACTTT.

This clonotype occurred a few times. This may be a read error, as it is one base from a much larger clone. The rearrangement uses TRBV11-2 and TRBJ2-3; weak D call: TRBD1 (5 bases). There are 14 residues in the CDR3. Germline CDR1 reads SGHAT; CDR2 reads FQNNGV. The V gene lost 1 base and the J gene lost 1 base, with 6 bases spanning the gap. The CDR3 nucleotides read TGTGCCAGCAGCTTAGGACAGTGCACAGATACGCAGTATTTT. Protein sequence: CASSLGQCTDTQYF.

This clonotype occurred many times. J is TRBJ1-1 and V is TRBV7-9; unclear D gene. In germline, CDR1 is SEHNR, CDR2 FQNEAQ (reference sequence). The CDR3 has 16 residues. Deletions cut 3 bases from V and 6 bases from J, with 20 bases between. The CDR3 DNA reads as TGTGCCAGCAGCTTGGGGAGGGCCAGCGGGGTAGCTGAAGCTTTCTTT. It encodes CASSLGRASGVAEAFF.

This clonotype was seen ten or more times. The CDR3 DNA is TGCAGTGCCAGACAAGGAAACACCATATATTTT. As protein: CSARQGNTIYF. This chain links TRBV20-1 with TRBJ1-3; D gene unclear. The CDR3 is 11 amino acids. The V and J ends lost 6 bases and 4 bases respectively, with 7 bases between them. CDR1 is DFQATT and CDR2 is SNEGSKA in the germline V gene (reference sequence).

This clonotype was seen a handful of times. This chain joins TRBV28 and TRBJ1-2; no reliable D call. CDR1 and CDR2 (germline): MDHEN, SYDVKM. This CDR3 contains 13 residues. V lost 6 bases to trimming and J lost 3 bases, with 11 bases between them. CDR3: CASRTAGDYGYTF. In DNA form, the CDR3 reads TGTGCCAGCAGGACGGCGGGCGACTATGGCTACACCTTC.

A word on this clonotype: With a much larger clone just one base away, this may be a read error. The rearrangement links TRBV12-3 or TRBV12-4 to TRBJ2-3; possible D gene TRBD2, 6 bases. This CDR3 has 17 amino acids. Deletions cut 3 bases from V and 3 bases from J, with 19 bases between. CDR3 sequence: CASSFKVSGHATDTQYF. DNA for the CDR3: TGTGCCAGCAGTTTTAAGGTTAGCGGACACGCGACAGATACGCAGTATTTT.

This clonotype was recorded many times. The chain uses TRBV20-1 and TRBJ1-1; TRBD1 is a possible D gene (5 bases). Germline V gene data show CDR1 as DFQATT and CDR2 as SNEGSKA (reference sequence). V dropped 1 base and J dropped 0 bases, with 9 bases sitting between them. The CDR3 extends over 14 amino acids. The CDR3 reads CSARGGGMNTEAFF. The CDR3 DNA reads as TGCAGTGCTAGAGGGGGCGGGATGAACACTGAAGCTTTCTTT.

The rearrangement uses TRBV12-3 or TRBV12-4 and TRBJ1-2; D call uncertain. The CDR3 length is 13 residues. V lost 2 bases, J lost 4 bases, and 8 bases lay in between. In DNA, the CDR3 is TGTGCCAGCAGTTTATTGCGGGGCTATGGCTACACCTTC. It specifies CASSLLRGYGYTF.

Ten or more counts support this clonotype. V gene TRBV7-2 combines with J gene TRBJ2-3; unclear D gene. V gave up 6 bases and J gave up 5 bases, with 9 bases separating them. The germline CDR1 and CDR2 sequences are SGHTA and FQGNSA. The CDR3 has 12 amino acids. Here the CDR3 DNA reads TGTGCCAGCAGTCGTTACATAGATACGCAGTATTTT. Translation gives CASSRYIDTQYF. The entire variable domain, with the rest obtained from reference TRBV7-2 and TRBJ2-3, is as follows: GAGVSQSPSNKVTEKGKDVELRCDPISGHTALYWYRQSLGQGLEFLIYFQGNSAPDKSGLPSDRFSAERTGGSVSTLTIQRTQQEDSAVYLCASSRYIDTQYFGPGTRLTVL.

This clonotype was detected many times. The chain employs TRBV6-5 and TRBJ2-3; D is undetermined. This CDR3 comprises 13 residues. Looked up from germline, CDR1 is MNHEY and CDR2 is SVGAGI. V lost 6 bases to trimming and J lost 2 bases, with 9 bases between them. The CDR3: CASRGTLTDTQYF. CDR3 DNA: TGTGCCAGCAGAGGAACTCTCACAGATACGCAGTATTTT.

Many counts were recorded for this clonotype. CDR3 sequence (DNA): TGCGCCAGCAGCTTTCGGGTTGATCGGGCTGAAGCTTTCTTT. As protein: CASSFRVDRAEAFF. The rearrangement uses TRBV5-1 and TRBJ1-1; D uncertain. This CDR3 comprises 14 residues. Germline V gene sequence: CDR1 SGHRS, CDR2 YFSETQ. The V gene lost 2 bases and the J gene lost 6 bases, with 14 bases spanning the gap.